Described below is a single TCR beta chain sequence and its context. Its matching antigen is unknown. The CDR3 totals 13 residues. V gave up 1 base and J gave up 7 bases, with 7 bases separating them. The V gene's germline CDR1 is SGHVS and CDR2 FQNEAQ. This sample is drawn from a study of CD8+CD57+ T cells in acquired aplastic anemia. Study in general: An average of approximately 11 million reads for CD4+ cells was obtained from healthy donors. Whole-study results and caveats: Patients and controls shared nearly 30 CD8+ CDR3 sequences, which appeared highly expressed in patients and within their immunodominant clones.

Both TCR beta VDJ combination and CDR3 sequence profiling were carried out. Genomic DNA was the template for this profiling. Each CDR3 protein gets one entry after TCRdb re-called the reads with MiXCR. The sample carries more than 100,000 distinct CDR3 sequences, about 40% recorded once. Sequenced: sorted CD4+, CD8+, or CD8+CD57+ T cells (not recorded which) from PBMCs. The chain carries TRBV7-8 and TRBJ2-2; no definite D call. The sequence derives from a human donor in good health, serving as a control. The CDR3, as DNA: TGTGCCAGCAGCTTAGATCGGGTCGGGGAGCTGTTTTTT. This translates into CASSLDRVGELFF.